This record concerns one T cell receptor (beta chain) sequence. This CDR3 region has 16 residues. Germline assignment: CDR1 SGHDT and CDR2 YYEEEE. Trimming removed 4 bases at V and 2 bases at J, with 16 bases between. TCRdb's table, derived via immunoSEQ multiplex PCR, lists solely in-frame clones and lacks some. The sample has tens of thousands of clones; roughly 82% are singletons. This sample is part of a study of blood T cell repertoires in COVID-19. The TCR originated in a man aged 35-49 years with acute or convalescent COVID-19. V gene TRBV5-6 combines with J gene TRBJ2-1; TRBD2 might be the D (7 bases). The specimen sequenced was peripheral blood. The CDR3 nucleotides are TGTGCCAGCAGCGTCTTTGGCGGGGGCGCCTACAATGAGCAGTTCTTC. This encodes CASSVFGGGAYNEQFF.